In its sample, the clone carrying this T cell receptor (beta chain) was seen a few times. As yet, its antigen is unknown. These data originate in a study of T-cell memory formation after mild COVID-19. Overall study results and limits: CD4+ contracting clones were found mainly in CM and EM, and CD8+ ones in EMRA. Nothing confirmed that second-wave clones peaking on day 37 were specific for SARS-CoV-2.

Germline-derived CDR1 and CDR2 are MGHRA and YSYEKL. Germline trimming cut 4 bases from V and 4 bases from J; bases unmatched to any gene: 11. There are 16 residues in the CDR3. 5'RACE, which relied on constant-segment primers, yielded TCR alpha and TCR beta cDNA libraries carrying sample barcodes and UMIs. TCRdb reprocessed the 5' RACE reads with MiXCR, giving one entry per CDR3 protein. The sample contains over 60,000 distinct CDR3 sequences, over 15% of which appear only once. The sequencing sample was made of PBMCs or a T cell subset sorted from them (not recorded which). This clonotype was obtained from an adult woman who had mild COVID-19 (a few samples of this study predate the infection). Cell type and time point are not known. The J gene is TRBJ2-5, the V gene TRBV4-1; 8 bases fit TRBD2. Here the CDR3 reads CASSPIAGGAGETQYF. The CDR3 DNA follows: TGCGCCAGCAGCCCCATCGCCGGGGGGGCGGGAGAGACCCAGTACTTC.